This paragraph reports one T cell receptor (beta chain). This clonotype was seen more than once but under ten times. Its antigen is currently not known. Base-call qualities are not available, and no considerably larger clone is one nucleotide away. This sample was included in a study of T cells after yellow fever vaccination (dated by TCRdb to between 2017 and 2020). For the wider study: Libraries from fractions with low cell numbers were prepared with the SMART-Seq v4 Ultra Low Input RNA kit. Two healthy male donors, one aged 18 to 29 and one aged 30 to 40 years, were included in the cohort. To follow T-cell clones before and after both primary and booster YFV17D yellow fever vaccination, bulk TCR alpha and beta repertoires underwent longitudinal sequencing. Bulk PBMC replicates and cell subsets were isolated from blood drawn at multiple timepoints before and after both primary and secondary immunization. Overall results and qualifications from the work: The secondary T-cell response was found to be weaker but faster than the primary response, with a peak reached on day 5 rather than on day 15. Most clones expanded after primary vaccination were re-detected after the booster (96% of CD4 and approximately 88% of CD8), suggesting broad memory maintenance. The study included only two donors, which limits how far the findings can be generalized. FACS-sorted repertoires could contain abundant contaminating clonotypes from the bulk population, so computational filtering was required. A small fraction of clonotypes appeared in both the CD4 and CD8 compartments, likely as a result of convergent recombination.

TCR cDNA was synthesized by 5'RACE template switching, which introduced a universal primer site and unique molecular identifiers. Priming of cDNA synthesis was performed from both the TCR alpha and TCR beta constant segments. Two PCR steps were used to amplify libraries, with sample barcodes and sequencing adapters being added in the second step. Sequencing of libraries was done on Illumina HiSeq 2500 (2x100 bp) or NovaSeq (2x150 bp). The paper's processing steps were these. MIGEC handled demultiplexing of reads and collapsing into UMI consensus sequences, while MiXCR performed V(D)J alignment. Using edgeR on replicate PBMC samples, clonotypes were called vaccine-responding if FDR was below 0.01 and the log2 fold change was above 5 up to day 15. Each bulk clonotype was labeled CD4 or CD8 based on which sequenced repertoire, CD4 or CD8, contained the clonotype at higher abundance. TCRdb trimmed the raw reads at Q25, called clones with MiXCR and kept productive beta chains. Every CDR3 protein is listed once, alongside the most common genes and DNA of its rows. TCRdb's processing, not the authors' own work, is the source of the V and J calls. The sample table records approximately 300,000 distinct CDR3 sequences; approximately 7% of these occur just once. Of the sample, over 15% falls within the top ten clones.

From the germline V gene (reference sequence), CDR1 is DFQATT and CDR2 is SNEGSKA. The CDR3 runs 14 amino acids, cysteine and phenylalanine included. The entry retains the CDR3 DNA only, 42 bases that are in frame from base 1. At the junction V is shortened by 4 bases and J by 6 bases; bases outside the gene matches: 9. In the paper's terms, the treatment or condition label means: live attenuated yellow fever vaccine strain. Two biological replicates of bulk PBMCs were collected at each blood-draw timepoint. PBMCs were isolated from peripheral blood using a standard Ficoll-Paque protocol. TriZol was used to extract RNA from bulk PBMCs, from CD4 and CD8 fractions, and from dextramer-positive and dextramer-negative fractions.

The starting material was PBMCs, obtained about 49 days after the first yellow fever vaccination. The sequence derives from a man younger than 35 who received the YFV17D yellow fever vaccine. The rearranged segments are TRBV20-1 and TRBJ2-3, and TRBD2 matches 8 of the central bases. The CDR3 region has the sequence CSATGGTPRDTQYF. The sequenced DNA is TGCAGTGCTACGGGGGGGACCCCGAGGGATACGCAGTATTTT.